Sequencing of this T cell receptor beta chain was carried out in a study of blood T cell repertoires in COVID-19. Here immunoSEQ multiplex PCR was the method, and the copy in TCRdb shows in-frame clones only, minus some. Counted here are a few hundred thousand clones, about 90% occurring once; the ten biggest clones make up less than 3.5%. V lost 7 bases and J 4 bases, leaving 15 bases between the germline ends. Germline lookup yields CDR1 LNHDA and CDR2 SQIVND (reference sequence). The CDR3 covers 14 residues. Enrolment of Seattle patients took place during active infection, and they were followed longitudinally.

The sequence was obtained from a woman in her thirties with COVID-19, enrolled during active disease. The V gene is TRBV19, the J gene TRBJ2-3, with D possibly matching TRBD2 (5 bases). The sample comprised peripheral blood. This CDR3 is CASMMGSGADTQYF. The CDR3 DNA sequence: TGTGCCAGTATGATGGGGTCCGGGGCAGATACGCAGTATTTT.